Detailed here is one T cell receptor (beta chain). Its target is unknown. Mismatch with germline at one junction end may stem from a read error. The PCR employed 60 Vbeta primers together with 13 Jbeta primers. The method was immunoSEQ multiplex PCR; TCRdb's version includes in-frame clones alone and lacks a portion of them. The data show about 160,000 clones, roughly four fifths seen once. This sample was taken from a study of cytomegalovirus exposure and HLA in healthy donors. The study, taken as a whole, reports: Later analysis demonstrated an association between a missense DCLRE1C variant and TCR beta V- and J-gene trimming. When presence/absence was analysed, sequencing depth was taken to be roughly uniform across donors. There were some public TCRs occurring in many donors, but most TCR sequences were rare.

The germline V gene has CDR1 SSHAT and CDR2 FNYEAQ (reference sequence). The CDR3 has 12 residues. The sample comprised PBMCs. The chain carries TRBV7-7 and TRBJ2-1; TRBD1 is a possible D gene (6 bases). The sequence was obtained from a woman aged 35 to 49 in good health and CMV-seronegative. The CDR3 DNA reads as TGTGCTAGCACCTCCTTAGGGGGTGAGCAGTTCTTC. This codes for CASTSLGGEQFF.